This T cell receptor beta chain was found in a study of shared clonotypes between healthy human individuals. Study at large: Researchers drew samples from two women and a few men aged 18 to 49.

Comments on this clone: The antigen remains unidentified.

Assay: immunoSEQ multiplex PCR; the TCRdb copy retains only in-frame clones and omits some. Of around 2.5 million clones in the sample, approximately 93% were seen once. Study-wide results and limits: The study found approximately 5% of naive CD4 clonotypes shared across a handful of donors.

CDR3 length equals 11 residues. Trimming pared 6 bases from V and 2 bases from J, leaving 4 bases between. The germline CDR1 and CDR2 sequences are SQVTM and ANQGSEA. Sequenced material: naive CD4+ T cells from PBMCs. Subset meaning: CD45RA+ positively selected. The chain joins TRBV29-1 to TRBJ2-2; D ambiguous. The sequence derives from a man between 18 and 35 years old in good health. Some clones in this sample may be carry-over from other donors' samples. The CDR3 region has the DNA TGCAGCGTCGCTAACACCGGGGAGCTGTTTTTT. Translated, it gives CSVANTGELFF.